This T cell receptor (beta chain) was recovered during a study of T cells in Graves' hyperthyroidism and ophthalmopathy. Study-wide findings and caveats: A model built on 13 V-J features separated ophthalmopathy from stable hyperthyroidism.

The source material, RNA transcripts, was used to amplify TCR beta CDR3 regions. First-round RT-PCR with HTBI primers amplified the TCR CDR3 region. TCRdb reprocessed the multiplex PCR reads via MiXCR and lists one record per CDR3 protein. Of approximately 720,000 distinct CDR3 sequences listed, around 19% are singletons. This clonotype was recorded at least ten times. The antigen remains undetermined. V gave up 8 bases and J gave up 3 bases; unmatched junction bases: 5. The length of the CDR3 is 15 residues. The V gene is TRBV12-3 or TRBV12-4, the J gene TRBJ2-1; TRBD2 agrees at 12 bases. Sequenced sample: blood. The receptor was derived from a woman in her fifties or sixties with Graves' hyperthyroidism that later progressed to Graves' ophthalmopathy. The CDR3 protein is CASRLTSGGYNEQFF. The CDR3 DNA sequence: TGTGCCAGCCGCCTGACTAGCGGGGGCTACAATGAGCAGTTCTTC.